Following are 6 T cell receptor beta chains from one sample sequenced in a study of OX40 agonist ivuxolimab in advanced cancers. Repertoires were generated with immunoSEQ multiplex PCR, while TCRdb's copy carries only in-frame clones and drops some. The data hold approximately 64,000 clones, with about 85% observed a single time. The sequenced sample was CD4+ or CD8+ T cells sorted from blood, obtained in a trial of the OX40 agonist ivuxolimab. The receptor source for this set is an adult with an advanced solid tumor such as melanoma, head and neck, liver or kidney cancer.

In this sample, this clone turned up once. The chain has TRBV11-3 and TRBJ2-2; D unclear. The CDR3 totals 14 residues. Germline V CDR1 and CDR2: SGHNT, YENEEA. V was clipped by 5 bases and J by 6 bases, with 13 bases between them. The CDR3 reads CASSPGPVSGELFF. CDR3 nucleotide sequence: TGTGCCAGCAGCCCAGGTCCAGTATCCGGGGAGCTGTTTTTT.

This rearrangement joins TRBV29-1 to TRBJ2-1, with D perhaps TRBD2 (6 bases). From germline, CDR1 is SQVTM and CDR2 ANQGSEA. The V gene lost 7 bases and the J gene lost 6 bases, with 10 bases spanning the gap. The CDR3 runs to 11 residues. The CDR3 protein is CSGRDFNEQFF. In DNA form, the CDR3 reads TGCAGCGGACGGGACTTCAATGAGCAGTTCTTC.

The V gene is TRBV10-3, the J gene TRBJ2-7, with D perhaps matching TRBD1 (5 bases). The V end lost 0 bases, the J end lost 5 bases, and 17 bases lay between the germline ends. CDR1 is ENHRY, CDR2 SYGVKD, per germline. The CDR3 has 16 amino acids. The CDR3 nucleotides read TGTGCCATCAGTGAGTCTGCAAGGGGAATCTGGAACGAGCAGTACTTC. The encoded protein is CAISESARGIWNEQYF.

The chain joins TRBV4-1 to TRBJ1-1; possibly TRBD1 for D (5 bases). Germline values: CDR1 MGHRA, CDR2 YSYEKL. Trimming pared 6 bases from V and 4 bases from J, leaving 18 bases between. The CDR3 has 15 residues. The CDR3 DNA reads TGCGCCAGCAGGCTGAGGGAGGGGAGGAGCACTGAAGCTTTCTTT. It translates to CASRLREGRSTEAFF.

The chain couples TRBV5-8 to TRBJ2-1; D is undetermined. Trimming left V 5 bases short and J 7 bases short, with 7 bases between. The CDR3 is 11 amino acids. CDR1 and CDR2 (germline): SGHTS, YDEGEE. This CDR3 is CASRAVNEQFF. In DNA form, the CDR3 reads TGTGCCAGCAGGGCCGTGAATGAGCAGTTCTTC.

This rearrangement joins TRBV6-6 to TRBJ2-1, with 8 bases lining up with TRBD1. The V and J ends lost 4 bases and 8 bases, in that order; junction bases with no gene match: 10. The CDR3 extends over 15 amino acids. CDR1 is MNHNY and CDR2 is SVGAGI in the germline V gene (reference sequence). The CDR3 loop reads CASSLGTGQFDEQFF. The CDR3 DNA reads TGTGCCAGCAGTTTAGGGACAGGCCAATTCGATGAGCAGTTCTTC.